Presented here are 13 T cell receptor beta chains from one specimen sequenced in a study of blood T cell repertoires in COVID-19. Generated by immunoSEQ multiplex PCR, the TCRdb table keeps only in-frame clones and is missing some. Of over 200,000 clones in the sample, about nine tenths were seen once. Material: peripheral blood. Source of these receptors: a man between 60 and 75 years old who had recovered from COVID-19.

V and J are TRBV28 and TRBJ1-2; perhaps TRBD1 as D (5 bases). V dropped 6 bases and J dropped 8 bases, with 10 bases sitting between them. The length of the CDR3 is 11 residues. Germline V lookup: CDR1 MDHEN, CDR2 SYDVKM. The CDR3 loop reads CASSPGSGYTF. CDR3 coding DNA: TGTGCCAGCAGCCCAGGGTCCGGCTACACCTTC.

This clone was observed once. The J gene is TRBJ2-1, the V gene TRBV5-1; possibly TRBD2 for D (6 bases). The germline V gene has CDR1 SGHRS and CDR2 YFSETQ. CDR3 length: 14 amino acids. V was trimmed by 1 base and J by 6 bases, leaving 11 bases between them. The CDR3, as DNA: TGCGCCAGCAGCTTGAGGGCGGGGTCCAATGAGCAGTTCTTC. Translating it yields CASSLRAGSNEQFF.

This clone was seen a single time. The chain is built from TRBV19 and TRBJ1-4, with 7 bases identical to TRBD1. Germline CDR1 LNHDA, CDR2 SQIVND (reference sequence). The CDR3 contains 14 residues. The V gene end was trimmed by 3 bases and the J gene end by 8 bases; junction bases not matched to a gene: 6. In DNA, the CDR3 is TGTGCCAGTAGTATTACAGGGGTCTGGGAAAAACTGTTTTTT. It is translated as CASSITGVWEKLFF.

Only one count was recorded for this clone. This sequence joins TRBV11-2 and TRBJ2-7; D is unclear. The V gene's germline CDR1 is SGHAT and CDR2 FQNNGV. Trimming stripped 1 base from V and 7 bases from J, with 14 bases between. This CDR3 region has 14 residues. CDR3 residues: CASSLGALPEEQYF. CDR3 sequence (DNA): TGTGCCAGCAGCTTAGGTGCACTACCGGAGGAGCAGTACTTC.

The chain uses TRBV5-6 and TRBJ1-2; 9 bases map to TRBD1. With 3 bases clipped from V and 1 base from J, the junction kept 4 bases outside the gene matches. The CDR3 consists of 15 residues. The germline V gene encodes CDR1 SGHDT and CDR2 YYEEEE. Written as DNA, the CDR3 is TGTGCCAGCAGCTCGAGGGACAGGGATAACTATGGCTACACCTTC. Encoded protein: CASSSRDRDNYGYTF. The whole variable domain, filled in from reference TRBV5-6 and TRBJ1-2, reads DAGVTQSPTHLIKTRGQQVTLRCSPKSGHDTVSWYQQALGQGPQFIFQYYEEEERQRGNFPDRFSGHQFPNYSSELNVNALLLGDSALYLCASSSRDRDNYGYTFGSGTRLTVV.

The chain carries TRBV7-2 and TRBJ1-2, with D maybe TRBD1 (5 bases). CDR1 and CDR2 (germline): SGHTA, FQGNSA. This CDR3 spans 13 amino acids. V was trimmed by 2 bases and J by 5 bases, leaving 9 bases between them. The CDR3 coding sequence is TGTGCCAGCAGCTTATCGGGGGAGTATGGCTACACCTTC. It is translated as CASSLSGEYGYTF. The whole variable domain, filled in from reference TRBV7-2 and TRBJ1-2, reads GAGVSQSPSNKVTEKGKDVELRCDPISGHTALYWYRQSLGQGLEFLIYFQGNSAPDKSGLPSDRFSAERTGGSVSTLTIQRTQQEDSAVYLCASSLSGEYGYTFGSGTRLTVV.

V and J are TRBV27 and TRBJ1-3; D gene uncertain. The germline V and J ends were trimmed by 10 bases and 0 bases, with 13 bases remaining between them. CDR3 length: 14 amino acids. Germline V gene sequence: CDR1 MNHEY, CDR2 SMNVEV (reference sequence). CDR3 bases: TGTGCCACCTCTAGCTCAAACTCTGGAAACACCATATATTTT. Amino acid sequence: CATSSSNSGNTIYF.

The J gene is TRBJ2-3, the V gene TRBV27, with a tentative D call TRBD1 (6 bases). Trimming shortened V by 3 bases and J by 0 bases, and 13 bases separated the two germline ends. This CDR3 spans 16 amino acids. Germline lookup yields CDR1 MNHEY and CDR2 SMNVEV (reference sequence). The CDR3 reads CASSFWTAPSTDTQYF. CDR3 sequence (DNA): TGTGCCAGCAGTTTCTGGACAGCCCCTAGCACAGATACGCAGTATTTT.

The gene calls are TRBV4-1 and TRBJ1-2; TRBD1 aligns across 7 bases. This CDR3 spans 15 amino acids. J gave up 3 bases and V 2 bases, and 6 bases lay outside the gene matches. Germline CDR1 is MGHRA and CDR2 is YSYEKL. The DNA for the CDR3 is TGCGCCAGCAGCCAACCTGACAGGGTAGACTATGGCTACACCTTC. Translation gives CASSQPDRVDYGYTF.

The chain links TRBV28 to TRBJ2-7; 7 positions match TRBD2. V dropped 3 bases and J dropped 2; count of bases not matched to a gene: 7. Germline CDR1 and CDR2: MDHEN and SYDVKM. This CDR3 is 15 amino acids long. The CDR3 loop reads CASSFGGSAPYEQYF. The CDR3 region has the DNA TGTGCCAGCAGTTTCGGCGGGAGCGCACCCTACGAGCAGTACTTC.

The CDR3 loop is CASSLFGQGVYEQYF. The CDR3 DNA reads TGTGCCAGCAGTTTATTTGGACAGGGGGTCTACGAGCAGTACTTC. This sequence joins TRBV27 and TRBJ2-7; 10 bases map to TRBD1. The CDR3 is 15 residues long. Germline CDR1 reads MNHEY; CDR2 reads SMNVEV (reference sequence). The V gene end was trimmed by 1 base and the J gene end by 3 bases; junction bases not matched to a gene: 3.

This clone has only a few counts. This rearrangement joins TRBV9 to TRBJ1-6; 10 bases agree with TRBD1. Germline V gene data show CDR1 as SGDLS and CDR2 as YYNGEE. V gave up 1 base and J gave up 10 bases; unmatched junction bases: 2. This CDR3 is built from 14 residues. CDR3 in DNA: TGTGCCAGCAGCGTAAAGGACAGGGGGTCACCCCTCCACTTT. Residues: CASSVKDRGSPLHF. Looking up the rest from reference TRBV9 and TRBJ1-6 gives the full variable domain: DSGVTQTPKHLITATGQRVTLRCSPRSGDLSVYWYQQSLDQGLQFLIQYYNGEERAKGNILERFSAQQFPDLHSELNLSSLELGDSALYFCASSVKDRGSPLHFGNGTRLTVT.

The CDR3 sequence: CASSLSTYYEQYF. The CDR3 bases are TGCGCCAGCAGCTTGAGTACATACTACGAGCAGTACTTC. This chain joins TRBV5-1 and TRBJ2-7; D gene uncertain. CDR3 length equals 13 residues. Between the trimmed V and J ends, which lost 1 base and 3 bases, there was a span of 8 bases. CDR1 and CDR2 from the germline V gene are SGHRS and YFSETQ. The variable domain in full, completed from reference TRBV5-1 and TRBJ2-7, reads KAGVTQTPRYLIKTRGQQVTLSCSPISGHRSVSWYQQTPGQGLQFLFEYFSETQRNKGNFPGRFSGRQFSNSRSEMNVSTLELGDSALYLCASSLSTYYEQYFGPGTRLTVT.